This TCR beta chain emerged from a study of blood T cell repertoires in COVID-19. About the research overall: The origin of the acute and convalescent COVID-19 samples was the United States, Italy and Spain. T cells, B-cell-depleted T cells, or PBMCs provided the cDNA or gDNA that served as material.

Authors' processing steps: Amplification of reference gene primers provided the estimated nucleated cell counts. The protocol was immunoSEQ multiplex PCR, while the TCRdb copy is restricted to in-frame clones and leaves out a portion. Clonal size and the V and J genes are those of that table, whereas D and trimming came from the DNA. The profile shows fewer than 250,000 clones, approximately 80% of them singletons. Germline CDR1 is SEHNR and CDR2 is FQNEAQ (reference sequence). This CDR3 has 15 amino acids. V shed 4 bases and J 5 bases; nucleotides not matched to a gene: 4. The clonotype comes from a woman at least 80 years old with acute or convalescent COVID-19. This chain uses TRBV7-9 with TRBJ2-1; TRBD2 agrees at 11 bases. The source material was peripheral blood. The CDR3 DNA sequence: TGTGCCAGCAGCTCGGGACTAGCGGCCAACAATGAGCAGTTCTTC. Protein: CASSSGLAANNEQFF.